Each of the 14 T cell receptor beta chains below was sequenced from the same sample in a study of cytomegalovirus exposure and HLA in healthy donors. Primers: 60 Vbeta forward and 13 Jbeta reverse. The protocol was immunoSEQ multiplex PCR, while the TCRdb copy is restricted to in-frame clones and leaves out a portion. The data hold roughly 150,000 clones, with roughly 70% observed a single time. Sequenced: PBMCs. The receptors shown here come from a human donor in good health.

The chain couples TRBV5-4 to TRBJ2-1; 7 bases fit TRBD1. The CDR3 runs 15 residues. V shed 3 bases, J shed 5 bases, and the junction held 8 bases outside the gene matches. CDR1 is SGHNT, CDR2 YYREEE, per germline (reference sequence). The CDR3 region is CASSSKQGFHNEQFF. DNA for the CDR3: TGTGCCAGCAGCTCCAAACAGGGGTTCCACAATGAGCAGTTCTTC.

A few counts support this clone. This sequence joins TRBV4-3 and TRBJ2-7, with 11 bases fitting TRBD1. The CDR3 contains 15 residues. The trim removed 5 bases at V and 4 bases at J, leaving 7 bases unmatched. Germline lookup yields CDR1 LGHNA and CDR2 YSLEER. The CDR3 nucleotides read TGCGCCAGCAGCTCTGGACAGGGGGCTGGGTACGAGCAGTACTTC. Its protein product is CASSSGQGAGYEQYF.

V gene TRBV6-1 combines with J gene TRBJ2-7; the match to TRBD2 covers 8 bases. J lost 6 bases, V lost 10 bases, and 11 bases had no gene match. The CDR3 sequence is 13 residues long. CDR1 and CDR2 from the germline V gene are MNHNS and SASEGT. CDR3 sequence: CATVSGSGGEQYF. The DNA for the CDR3 is TGTGCCACCGTCAGCGGGAGTGGCGGCGAGCAGTACTTC.

This chain uses TRBV4-1 with TRBJ2-5, with a weak D call TRBD2 (7 bases). This CDR3 region has 14 residues. Per the germline V gene, CDR1 is MGHRA and CDR2 is YSYEKL. V dropped 1 base and J dropped 7 bases, with 13 bases sitting between them. CDR3 nucleotide sequence: TGCGCCAGCAGCCAAGGAGGAGGGGGGGGGACCCAGTACTTC. It codes for CASSQGGGGGTQYF.

V usage is TRBV5-4 and J usage is TRBJ1-3; D is unresolved. Deletions cut 4 bases from V and 4 bases from J, with 3 bases between. Germline V gene data show CDR1 as SGHNT and CDR2 as YYREEE (reference sequence). The CDR3 loop spans 11 amino acids. This CDR3 is CASSQGNTIYF. The CDR3 DNA sequence: TGTGCCAGCAGCCAAGGAAACACCATATATTTT.

This rearrangement joins TRBV7-9 to TRBJ2-7, with 7 bases aligning to TRBD2. CDR1 and CDR2 (germline): SEHNR, FQNEAQ (reference sequence). This CDR3 comprises 14 residues. Germline trimming cut 0 bases from V and 5 bases from J; bases unmatched to any gene: 4. The CDR3 DNA reads TGTGCCAGCAGCTTAGCGGGAGGGACGAACGAGCAGTACTTC. The encoded protein is CASSLAGGTNEQYF.

This clone occurred a few times. The chain couples TRBV5-1 to TRBJ1-1, with 8 positions matching TRBD1. Germline CDR1 is SGHRS and CDR2 is YFSETQ. The V and J ends lost 0 bases and 3 bases, in that order; junction bases with no gene match: 4. This CDR3 is 15 amino acids long. CDR3: CASSLAGGEDTEAFF. DNA of the CDR3: TGCGCCAGCAGCTTGGCAGGGGGCGAGGACACTGAAGCTTTCTTT.

The CDR3, as DNA: TGTGCCACCAGCAGAGAAACAGGGGAAGCTTTCTTT. This sequence encodes CATSRETGEAFF. The chain combines TRBV15 with TRBJ1-1; weak D call: TRBD1 (6 bases). The V gene lost 0 bases and the J gene lost 8 bases, with 7 bases spanning the gap. The CDR3 loop spans 12 amino acids. CDR1 is LNHNV and CDR2 is YYDKDF in the germline V gene (reference sequence).

The V call is TRBV28, the J call TRBJ1-2, with D unresolved. V lost 2 bases and J 3 bases, leaving 10 bases between the germline ends. The CDR3 extends over 14 amino acids. Germline V gene lookup returns CDR1 MDHEN and CDR2 SYDVKM. Here the CDR3 reads CASSLRRVDYGYTF. As DNA, the CDR3 is TGTGCCAGCAGTTTACGACGGGTAGACTATGGCTACACCTTC.

This chain links TRBV7-2 with TRBJ2-5; 11 bases align to TRBD2. The DNA end is a closer match to TRBJ2-7, so the J assignment may be wrong. The CDR3 is made up of 14 amino acids. The germline gives CDR1 SGHTA, CDR2 FQGNSA. The CDR3: CASSFSGRAYEQYF. The CDR3 DNA reads TGTGCCAGCAGCTTTAGCGGGAGGGCCTACGAGCAGTACTTC.

V is TRBV15 and J is TRBJ1-5, with D possibly being TRBD1 (5 bases). The germline V gene has CDR1 LNHNV and CDR2 YYDKDF (reference sequence). Between the trimmed V and J ends, which lost 4 bases and 0 bases, there was a span of 10 bases. The CDR3 sequence is 15 residues long. CDR3 amino acids: CATSMGGYSNQPQHF. CDR3 sequence (DNA): TGTGCCACCAGCATGGGGGGATATAGCAATCAGCCCCAGCATTTT.

The V call is TRBV5-1, the J call TRBJ2-1; 8 bases align to TRBD1. Germline CDR1 is SGHRS and CDR2 is YFSETQ. The CDR3 is 16 residues long. The junction had 8 bases not matched to a gene; V was cut back by 2 bases and J by 4 bases. The CDR3 here is CASSFTGGSTYNEQFF. The DNA of the CDR3 is TGCGCCAGCAGCTTTACAGGGGGAAGTACATACAATGAGCAGTTCTTC.

This clone appeared a single time. The chain uses TRBV9 and TRBJ2-5; weak D call: TRBD2 (6 bases). Per the germline V gene, CDR1 is SGDLS and CDR2 is YYNGEE. The V gene lost 4 bases and the J gene lost 4 bases, with 14 bases spanning the gap. The CDR3 is 14 residues long. CDR3 loop: CASSPPGGVETQYF. The CDR3 region has the DNA TGTGCCAGCAGCCCCCCCGGGGGTGTAGAGACCCAGTACTTC.

The chain combines TRBV2 with TRBJ1-3, with D unclear. The germline V and J ends were trimmed by 4 bases and 0 bases, with 7 bases remaining between them. CDR1 and CDR2 from the germline V gene are SNHLY and FYNNEI. CDR3 size: 14 residues. The CDR3 DNA sequence: TGTGCCAGCAGTGGGTCGGGCTCTGGAAACACCATATATTTT. Its translation: CASSGSGSGNTIYF.